These T cell receptor beta chains were read from a single sample in a study of cytomegalovirus exposure and HLA in healthy donors. Some clones are missing from TCRdb's copy, which holds only in-frame ones; the method was immunoSEQ multiplex PCR. The sample records around 180,000 clones, around 87% being singletons. The sequenced sample consisted of PBMCs. These receptors were obtained from a woman aged 18-29 years in good health and CMV-seronegative. CDR3s include the opening cysteine and the closing phenylalanine or tryptophan. The D gene is left open where the match is weak. Size tells how often a clone was seen (once, few, many) or the class of an expanded clone, and some rows leave it out.

>TRBJ2-2|TRBD2|.|TRBV4-1
TGCGCCAGCAGCCGCAAAGACACCGTTGGACTAGCGGGAGCCGGGGAGCTGTTTTTT
CASSRKDTVGLAGAGELFF
>TRBJ1-5|TRBD1|.|TRBV30
TGTGCCTGGAGCCTAACAGGGGAGGGCAATCAGCCCCAGCATTTT
CAWSLTGEGNQPQHF
>TRBJ2-1|.|.|TRBV10-3
TGTGCCATCGGTATTGCGGTTGAGCAGTTCTTC
CAIGIAVEQFF
>TRBJ1-1|TRBD1|.|TRBV28
TGTGCCAGCAAGGGAAGACAGGGGAACACTGAAGCTTTCTTT
CASKGRQGNTEAFF
>TRBJ2-1|.|.|TRBV5-1
TGCGCCAGCAGCTCTGACAGAATCCCAAACAATGAGCAGTTCTTC
CASSSDRIPNNEQFF
>TRBJ2-1|TRBD1|once|TRBV10-1
TGCGCCAGCAGTGAGATTGGACAGGCCGGTAAGAGGGATGAGCAGTTCTTC
CASSEIGQAGKRDEQFF
>TRBJ1-2|TRBD1|.|TRBV10-3
TGTGCCATCAGTGAGTCCGTAGCCGGGACAGGGGGCTTTAACTATGGCTACACCTTC
CAISESVAGTGGFNYGYTF
>TRBJ2-5|TRBD2|.|TRBV18
TGTGCCAGCTCCGGATTAGCGGGAACCCAAGAGACCCAGTACTTC
CASSGLAGTQETQYF
>TRBJ1-3|.|.|TRBV6-1
TGTGCCAGCAGTGAAGCCGCCGAGGGCGGCAACACCATATATTTT
CASSEAAEGGNTIYF
>TRBJ2-6|TRBD1|.|TRBV7-6
TGTGCCAGCAGCAGGACAGGGACGGCTGGGGCCAACGTCCTGACTTTC
CASSRTGTAGANVLTF
>TRBJ1-3|.|.|TRBV9
TGTGCCAGCAGCCCCCGGTTGGGGGGGAGCTCTGGAAACACCATATATTTT
CASSPRLGGSSGNTIYF
>TRBJ1-2|.|.|TRBV27
TGTGCCAGCAGTTTATCCAGGATAAACTATGGCTACACCTTC
CASSLSRINYGYTF
>TRBJ1-5|.|.|TRBV7-2
TGTGCCAGCAGCGGAGCGGGCCCGAATCAGCCCCAGCATTTT
CASSGAGPNQPQHF
>TRBJ1-2|TRBD1|.|TRBV5-4
TGTGCCAGCAGCTGGACAGGGGATAACTATGGCTACACCTTC
CASSWTGDNYGYTF
>TRBJ2-7|TRBD1|.|TRBV10-3
TGTGCCATCAGTGGTGGGGACAGGATCCACGAGCAGTACTTC
CAISGGDRIHEQYF
>TRBJ1-5|TRBD1|.|TRBV5-6
TGTGCCAGCAGCACGGCAGGGGGACCCAATCAGCCCCAGCATTTT
CASSTAGGPNQPQHF
>TRBJ1-1|.|.|TRBV19
TGTGCCAGTAGTAAACAGACGGTAGCTTTCTTT
CASSKQTVAFF
>TRBJ2-5|.|few|TRBV28
TGTGCCAGCAGTTTAATCGGCCAAGAGACCCAGTACTTC
CASSLIGQETQYF
>TRBJ2-7|.|.|TRBV18
TGTGCCAGTAATACAGCCACCTCCTACGAGCAGTACTTC
CASNTATSYEQYF
>TRBJ1-1|.|.|TRBV11-2
TGTGCCAGCAGCTTAGAGGGAGGGGCTGAAGCTTTCTTT
CASSLEGGAEAFF
>TRBJ2-7|TRBD2|.|TRBV19
TGTGCCAGCAGCCCTAGCGGGGGGGCCTCCTTTGTCGAGCAGTACTTC
CASSPSGGASFVEQYF
>TRBJ2-7|TRBD1|.|TRBV5-1
TGCGCCAGCAGCGGAAGACAGGGGGCAATCGAGCAGTACTTC
CASSGRQGAIEQYF
>TRBJ1-2|.|once|TRBV7-9
TGTGCCAGCAGCCCGGGTCTTCTCGAGGGCTACACCTTC
CASSPGLLEGYTF